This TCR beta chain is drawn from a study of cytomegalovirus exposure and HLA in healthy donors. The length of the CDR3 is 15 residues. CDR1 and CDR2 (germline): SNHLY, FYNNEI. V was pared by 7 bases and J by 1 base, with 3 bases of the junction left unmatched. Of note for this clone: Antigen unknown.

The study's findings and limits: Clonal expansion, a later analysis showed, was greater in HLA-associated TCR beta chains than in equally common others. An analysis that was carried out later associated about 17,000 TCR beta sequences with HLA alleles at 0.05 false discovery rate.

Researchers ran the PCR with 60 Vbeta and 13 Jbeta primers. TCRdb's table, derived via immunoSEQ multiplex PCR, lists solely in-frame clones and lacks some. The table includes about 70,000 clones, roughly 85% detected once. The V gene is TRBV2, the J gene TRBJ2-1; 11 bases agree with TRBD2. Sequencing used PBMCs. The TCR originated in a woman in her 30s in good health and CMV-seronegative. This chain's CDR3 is CASTLAGGSYNEQFF. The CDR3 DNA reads TGTGCCAGCACTTTAGCGGGAGGGTCCTACAATGAGCAGTTCTTC.